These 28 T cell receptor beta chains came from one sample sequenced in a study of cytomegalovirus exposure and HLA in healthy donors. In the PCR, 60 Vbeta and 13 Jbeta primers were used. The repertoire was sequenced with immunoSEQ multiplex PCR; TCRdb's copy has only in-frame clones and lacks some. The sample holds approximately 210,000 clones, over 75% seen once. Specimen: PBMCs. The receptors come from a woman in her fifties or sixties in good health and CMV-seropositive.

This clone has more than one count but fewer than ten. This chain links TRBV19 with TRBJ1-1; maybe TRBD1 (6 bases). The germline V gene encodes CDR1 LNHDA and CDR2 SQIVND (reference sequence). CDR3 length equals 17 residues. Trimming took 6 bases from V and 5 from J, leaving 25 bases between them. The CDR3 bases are TGTGCCAGTAGCCAATCCCGGGGAGGGGGAAAGGGGACTGAAGCTTTCTTT. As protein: CASSQSRGGGKGTEAFF.

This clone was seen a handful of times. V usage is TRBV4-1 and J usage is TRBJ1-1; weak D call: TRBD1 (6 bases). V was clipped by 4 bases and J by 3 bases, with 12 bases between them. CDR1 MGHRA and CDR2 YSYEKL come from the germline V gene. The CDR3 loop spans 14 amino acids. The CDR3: CASSRTQGYTEAFF. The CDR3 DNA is TGCGCCAGCAGCCGAACACAGGGATACACTGAAGCTTTCTTT.

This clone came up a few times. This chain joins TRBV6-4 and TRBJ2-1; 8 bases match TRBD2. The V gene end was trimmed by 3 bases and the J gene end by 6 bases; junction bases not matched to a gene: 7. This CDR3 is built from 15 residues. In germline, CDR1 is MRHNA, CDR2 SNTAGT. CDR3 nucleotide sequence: TGTGCCAGCAGTGATAGCGGGGCCGACGTCAATGAGCAGTTCTTC. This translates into CASSDSGADVNEQFF.

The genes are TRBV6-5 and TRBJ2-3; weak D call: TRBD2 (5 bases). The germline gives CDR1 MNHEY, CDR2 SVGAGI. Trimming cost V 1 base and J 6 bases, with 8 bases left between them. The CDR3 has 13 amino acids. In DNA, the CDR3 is TGTGCCAGCAGTTACTACGACTATGATACGCAGTATTTT. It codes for CASSYYDYDTQYF.

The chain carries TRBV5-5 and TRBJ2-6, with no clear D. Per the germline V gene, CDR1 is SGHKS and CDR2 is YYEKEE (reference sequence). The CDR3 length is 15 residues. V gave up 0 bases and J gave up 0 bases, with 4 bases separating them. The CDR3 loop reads CASSLGSSGANVLTF. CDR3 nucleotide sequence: TGTGCCAGCAGCTTGGGCAGCTCTGGGGCCAACGTCCTGACTTTC.

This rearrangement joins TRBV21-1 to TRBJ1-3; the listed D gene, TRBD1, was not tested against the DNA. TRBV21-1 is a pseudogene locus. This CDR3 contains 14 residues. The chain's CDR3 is CASSNSGAGNTIYF. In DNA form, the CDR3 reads TGTGCCAGCAGCAACTCAGGGGCTGGAAACACCATATATTTT.

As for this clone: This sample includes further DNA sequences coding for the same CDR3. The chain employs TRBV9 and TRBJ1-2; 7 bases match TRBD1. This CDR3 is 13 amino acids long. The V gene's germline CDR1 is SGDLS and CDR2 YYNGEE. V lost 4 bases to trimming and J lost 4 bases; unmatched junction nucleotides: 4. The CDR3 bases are TGTGCCAGCAGCACTCGACAGGGCTATGGCTACACCTTC. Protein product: CASSTRQGYGYTF. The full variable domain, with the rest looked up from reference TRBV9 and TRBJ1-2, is DSGVTQTPKHLITATGQRVTLRCSPRSGDLSVYWYQQSLDQGLQFLIQYYNGEERAKGNILERFSAQQFPDLHSELNLSSLELGDSALYFCASSTRQGYGYTFGSGTRLTVV.

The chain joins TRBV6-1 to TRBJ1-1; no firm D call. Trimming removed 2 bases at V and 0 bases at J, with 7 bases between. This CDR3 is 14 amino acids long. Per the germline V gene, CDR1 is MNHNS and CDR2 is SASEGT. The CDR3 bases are TGTGCCAGCAGTGAAAACAGAATGAACACTGAAGCTTTCTTT. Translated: CASSENRMNTEAFF.

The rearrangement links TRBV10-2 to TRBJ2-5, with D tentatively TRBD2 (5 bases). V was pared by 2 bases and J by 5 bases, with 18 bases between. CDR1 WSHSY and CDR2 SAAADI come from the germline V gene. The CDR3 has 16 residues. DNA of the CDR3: TGCGCCAGCAGTGAGATCGGAGGCTACGGTCGGGAGACCCAGTACTTC. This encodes CASSEIGGYGRETQYF.

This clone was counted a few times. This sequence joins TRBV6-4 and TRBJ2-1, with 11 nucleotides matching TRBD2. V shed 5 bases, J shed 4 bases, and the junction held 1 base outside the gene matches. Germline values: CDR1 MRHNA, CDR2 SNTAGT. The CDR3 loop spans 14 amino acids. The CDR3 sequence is CASSTSGGYNEQFF. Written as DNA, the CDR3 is TGTGCCAGCAGTACTAGCGGGGGATACAATGAGCAGTTCTTC.

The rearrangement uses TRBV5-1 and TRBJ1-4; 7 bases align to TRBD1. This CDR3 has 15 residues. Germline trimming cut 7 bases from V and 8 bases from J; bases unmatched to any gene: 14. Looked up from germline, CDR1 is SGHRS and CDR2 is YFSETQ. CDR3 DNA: TGCGCCAGCCAGCAGGGGGGCGCGATAGGGGAAAAACTGTTTTTT. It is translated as CASQQGGAIGEKLFF.

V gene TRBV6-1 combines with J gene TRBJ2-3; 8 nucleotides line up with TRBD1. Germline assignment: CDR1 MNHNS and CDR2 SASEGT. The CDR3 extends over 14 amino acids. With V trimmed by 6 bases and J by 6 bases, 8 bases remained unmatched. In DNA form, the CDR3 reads TGTGCCAGCAGGACAAGGACAGGGCGGGATACGCAGTATTTT. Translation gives CASRTRTGRDTQYF.

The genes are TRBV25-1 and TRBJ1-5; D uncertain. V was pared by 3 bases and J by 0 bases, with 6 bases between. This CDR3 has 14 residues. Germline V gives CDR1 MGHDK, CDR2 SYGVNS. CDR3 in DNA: TGTGCCAGCAGTGAGACTTATAGCAATCAGCCCCAGCATTTT. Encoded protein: CASSETYSNQPQHF.

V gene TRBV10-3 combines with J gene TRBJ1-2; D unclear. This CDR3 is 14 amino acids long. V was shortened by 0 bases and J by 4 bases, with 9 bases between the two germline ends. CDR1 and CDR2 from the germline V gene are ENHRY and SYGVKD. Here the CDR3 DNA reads TGTGCCATCAGTGAGTCGGGAGGGCCCTATGGCTACACCTTC. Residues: CAISESGGPYGYTF.

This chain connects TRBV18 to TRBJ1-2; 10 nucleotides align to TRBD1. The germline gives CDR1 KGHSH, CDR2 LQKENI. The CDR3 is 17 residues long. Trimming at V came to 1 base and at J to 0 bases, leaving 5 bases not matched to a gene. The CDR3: CASSPRDRGKANYGYTF. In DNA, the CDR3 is TGTGCCAGCTCACCACGGGACAGGGGTAAAGCTAACTATGGCTACACCTTC.

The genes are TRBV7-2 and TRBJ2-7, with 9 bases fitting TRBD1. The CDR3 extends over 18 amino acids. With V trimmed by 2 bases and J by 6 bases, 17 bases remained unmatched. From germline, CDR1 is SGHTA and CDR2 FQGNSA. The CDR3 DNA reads TGTGCCAGCAGCTTACGTAGGACAGGGGAGGCGGGGGTGGGCGAGCAGTACTTC. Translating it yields CASSLRRTGEAGVGEQYF.

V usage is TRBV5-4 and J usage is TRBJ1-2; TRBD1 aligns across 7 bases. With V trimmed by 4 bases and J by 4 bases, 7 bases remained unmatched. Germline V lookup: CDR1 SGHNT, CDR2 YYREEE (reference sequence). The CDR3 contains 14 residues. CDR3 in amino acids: CASSRRGGPYGYTF. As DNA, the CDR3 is TGTGCCAGCAGCCGCCGAGGGGGCCCCTATGGCTACACCTTC.

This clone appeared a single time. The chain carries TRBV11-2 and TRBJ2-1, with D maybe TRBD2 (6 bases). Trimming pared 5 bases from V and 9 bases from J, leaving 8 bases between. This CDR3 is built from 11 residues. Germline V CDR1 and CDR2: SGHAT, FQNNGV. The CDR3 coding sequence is TGTGCCAGCAGCCAGGAGGGTGAGCAGTTCTTC. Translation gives CASSQEGEQFF.

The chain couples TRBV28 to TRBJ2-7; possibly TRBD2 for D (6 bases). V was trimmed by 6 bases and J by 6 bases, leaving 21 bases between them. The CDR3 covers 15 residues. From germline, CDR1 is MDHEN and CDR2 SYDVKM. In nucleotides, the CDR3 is TGTGCCAGCAGCACAAGGGACTCCTCGTCTCTCGAGCAGTACTTC. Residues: CASSTRDSSSLEQYF.

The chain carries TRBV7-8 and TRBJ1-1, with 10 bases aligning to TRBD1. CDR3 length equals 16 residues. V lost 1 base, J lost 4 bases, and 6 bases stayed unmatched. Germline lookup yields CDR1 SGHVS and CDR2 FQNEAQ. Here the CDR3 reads CASSLGLGQGGTEAFF. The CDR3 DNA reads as TGTGCCAGCAGCTTAGGCCTCGGACAGGGGGGCACTGAAGCTTTCTTT.

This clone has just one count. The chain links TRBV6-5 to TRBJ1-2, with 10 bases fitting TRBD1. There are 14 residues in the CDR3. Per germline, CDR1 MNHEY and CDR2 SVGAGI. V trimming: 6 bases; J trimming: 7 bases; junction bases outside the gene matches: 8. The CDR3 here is CASSPDRGARGYTF. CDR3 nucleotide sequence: TGTGCCAGCAGCCCGGACAGGGGGGCCCGTGGCTACACCTTC.

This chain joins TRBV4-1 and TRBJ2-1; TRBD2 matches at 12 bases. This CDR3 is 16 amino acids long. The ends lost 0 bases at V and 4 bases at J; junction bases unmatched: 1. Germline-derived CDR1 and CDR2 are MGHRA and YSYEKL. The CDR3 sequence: CASSQETSGGYNEQFF. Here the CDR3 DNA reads TGCGCCAGCAGCCAAGAGACTAGCGGGGGTTACAATGAGCAGTTCTTC.

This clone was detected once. CDR3: CAWSRTGVDQPQHF. CDR3 in DNA: TGTGCCTGGAGTAGGACAGGGGTAGATCAGCCCCAGCATTTT. V is TRBV30 and J is TRBJ1-5; 9 nucleotides align to TRBD1. Germline assignment: CDR1 GTSNPN and CDR2 SVGIG (reference sequence). The CDR3 has 14 residues. Trimming at V came to 2 bases and at J to 5 bases, leaving 4 bases not matched to a gene.

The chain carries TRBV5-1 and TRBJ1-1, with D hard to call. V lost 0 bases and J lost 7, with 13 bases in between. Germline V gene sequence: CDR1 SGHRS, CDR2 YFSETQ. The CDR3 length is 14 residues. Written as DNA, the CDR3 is TGCGCCAGCAGCTTGGATTTAGGAGGCCTTGAAGCTTTCTTT. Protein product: CASSLDLGGLEAFF.

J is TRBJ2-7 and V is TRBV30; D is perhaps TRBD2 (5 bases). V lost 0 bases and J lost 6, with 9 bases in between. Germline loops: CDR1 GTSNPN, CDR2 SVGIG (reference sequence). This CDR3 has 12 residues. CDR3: CAWSVSGIEQYF. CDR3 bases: TGTGCCTGGAGTGTGTCCGGGATCGAGCAGTACTTC. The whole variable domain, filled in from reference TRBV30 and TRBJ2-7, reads SQTIHQWPATLVQPVGSPLSLECTVEGTSNPNLYWYRQAAGRGLQLLFYSVGIGQISSEVPQNLSASRPQDRQFILSSKKLLLSDSGFYLCAWSVSGIEQYFGPGTRLTVT.

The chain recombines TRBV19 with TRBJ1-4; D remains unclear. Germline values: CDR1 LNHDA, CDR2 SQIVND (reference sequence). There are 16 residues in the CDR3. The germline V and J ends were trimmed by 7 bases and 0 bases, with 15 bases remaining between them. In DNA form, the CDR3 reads TGTGCCAGTAAGAGAGCCGGACTTTCAACTAATGAAAAACTGTTTTTT. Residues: CASKRAGLSTNEKLFF.

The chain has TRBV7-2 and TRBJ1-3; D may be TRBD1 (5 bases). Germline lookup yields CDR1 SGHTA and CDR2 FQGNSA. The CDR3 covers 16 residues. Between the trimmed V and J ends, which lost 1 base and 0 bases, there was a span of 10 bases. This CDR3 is CASSLGTGHSGNTIYF. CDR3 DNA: TGTGCCAGCAGCTTAGGAACAGGTCACTCTGGAAACACCATATATTTT.

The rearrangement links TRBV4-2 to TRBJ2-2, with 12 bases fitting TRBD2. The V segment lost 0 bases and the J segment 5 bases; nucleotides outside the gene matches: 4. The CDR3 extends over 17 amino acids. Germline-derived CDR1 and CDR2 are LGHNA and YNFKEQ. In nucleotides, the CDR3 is TGTGCCAGCAGCCAAGATTTGACTAGCGGGGGTACCGGGGAGCTGTTTTTT. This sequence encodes CASSQDLTSGGTGELFF.